This is a list of T cell receptor beta chains from one sample in a study of cytomegalovirus exposure and HLA in healthy donors. Using immunoSEQ multiplex PCR, the repertoire was profiled, and TCRdb retains in-frame clones only, with some absent. The profile shows over 150,000 clones, about 77% of them singletons. Source material: PBMCs. The origin of the receptors is a man aged 25 to 40 in good health and CMV-seropositive. Both conserved end residues are part of each CDR3. The D gene is left open where the match is weak. Only part of the rows carry a size: once, few, many, or a class if the clone is expanded.

>-|TRBV5-1|TRBJ2-3|-
CASSLNQGFLTDTQYF
TGCGCCAGCAGCTTAAACCAGGGGTTCCTCACAGATACGCAGTATTTT
>TRBD2|TRBV13|TRBJ2-2|few
CASSLRGGNTGELFF
TGTGCCAGCAGCTTGCGGGGGGGGAACACCGGGGAGCTGTTTTTT
>-|TRBV28|TRBJ2-5|once
CASSSTRVETQYF
TGTGCCAGCAGTTCCACTAGGGTAGAGACCCAGTACTTC
>TRBD2|TRBV7-6|TRBJ2-2|-
CASSLPGGSRNTGELFF
TGTGCCAGCAGCTTACCGGGGGGTAGCCGGAACACCGGGGAGCTGTTTTTT
>-|TRBV6-5|TRBJ1-1|few
CASAGQYTEAFF
TGTGCCAGCGCCGGACAGTACACTGAAGCTTTCTTT
>TRBD2|TRBV18|TRBJ2-7|-
CASSPDVGLAGASYEQYF
TGTGCCAGCTCACCCGACGTCGGACTAGCGGGAGCGTCCTACGAGCAGTACTTC
>TRBD1|TRBV5-1|TRBJ2-3|-
CASDSGTVSTDTQYF
TGCGCCAGCGATTCCGGGACAGTCAGCACAGATACGCAGTATTTT
>-|TRBV18|TRBJ1-4|-
CASSPREGSEKLFF
TGTGCCAGCTCACCGAGGGAGGGATCGGAAAAACTGTTTTTT
>-|TRBV5-4|TRBJ2-7|once
CASSLQGYEQYF
TGTGCCAGCAGCTTACAGGGTTACGAGCAGTACTTC
>-|TRBV7-9|TRBJ2-7|-
CASSLRGHEQYF
TGTGCCAGCAGCTTACGGGGTCACGAGCAGTACTTC
>-|TRBV9|TRBJ1-1|-
CASSEQTNTEAFF
TGTGCCAGCAGCGAACAAACGAACACTGAAGCTTTCTTT
>TRBD1|TRBV27|TRBJ1-1|-
CASSPDRGYTEAFF
TGTGCCAGCAGCCCAGACAGGGGATACACTGAAGCTTTCTTT
>-|TRBV5-5|TRBJ2-5|-
CASSFRRGGETQYF
TGTGCCAGCAGCTTCCGGAGGGGGGGAGAGACCCAGTACTTC
>TRBD1|TRBV6-5|TRBJ2-5|few
CASSSPTGTAETQYF
TGTGCCAGCAGCTCCCCGACAGGGACGGCAGAGACCCAGTACTTC
>TRBD2|TRBV19|TRBJ2-5|once
CASSIGGGFQETQYF
TGTGCCAGTAGTATAGGGGGGGGATTCCAAGAGACCCAGTACTTC
>-|TRBV4-3|TRBJ1-1|once
CASSQDTAGRSTEAFF
TGCGCCAGCAGCCAAGATACGGCAGGGAGGAGCACTGAAGCTTTCTTT
>TRBD1|TRBV2|TRBJ2-7|-
CASMRQGRFDEQYF
TGTGCCAGCATGAGACAGGGACGGTTCGACGAGCAGTACTTC
>TRBD1|TRBV5-1|TRBJ2-7|few
CASSPGQGASYEQYF
TGCGCCAGCAGCCCAGGACAGGGGGCGTCGTACGAGCAGTACTTC
>-|TRBV6-5|TRBJ2-3|-
CASSPERHTQYF
TGTGCCAGCAGCCCCGAGAGGCATACGCAGTATTTT
>TRBD1|TRBV28|TRBJ1-2|-
CASSSSGQGANWRYGYTF
TGTGCCAGCAGTTCATCGGGACAGGGGGCGAACTGGCGGTATGGCTACACCTTC
>TRBD2|TRBV4-2|TRBJ2-7|-
CASSQELAGGGSSYEQYF
TGTGCCAGCAGCCAAGAGCTAGCGGGGGGGGGAAGCTCCTACGAGCAGTACTTC
>TRBD1|TRBV28|TRBJ1-2|-
CASSRDSSYGYTF
TGTGCCAGCAGCCGGGACAGCAGCTATGGCTACACCTTC
>TRBD2|TRBV11-2|TRBJ2-2|-
CASSLRRTSGSNAGELFF
TGTGCCAGCAGCTTAAGAAGGACTAGCGGATCGAACGCCGGGGAGCTGTTTTTT
>-|TRBV5-1|TRBJ2-7|-
CASSGTSAAEQYF
TGCGCCAGCAGCGGGACTTCAGCTGCCGAGCAGTACTTC
>TRBD2|TRBV4-1|TRBJ2-7|-
CASSQGPSGRPPYEQYF
TGCGCCAGCAGCCAAGGTCCCAGCGGGAGACCCCCGTACGAGCAGTACTTC
>TRBD2|TRBV7-9|TRBJ2-1|few
CASSPRSGGSYNEQFF
TGTGCCAGCAGCCCAAGGAGCGGGGGCTCCTACAATGAGCAGTTCTTC
>TRBD1|TRBV11-2|TRBJ2-4|-
CASSPLRGAKNIQYF
TGTGCCAGCAGCCCCCTCAGGGGGGCCAAAAACATTCAGTACTTC
>-|TRBV21-1|TRBJ2-7|few
CASSKGQGGGDEQYF
TGTGCCAGCAGCAAAGGGCAGGGGGGTGGAGACGAGCAGTACTTC
>-|TRBV5-1|TRBJ2-6|-
CASSLETSSGANVLTF
TGCGCCAGCAGCTTGGAAACTAGCTCTGGGGCCAACGTCCTGACTTTC
>-|TRBV7-8|TRBJ1-1|-
CASTFGGGLNTEAFF
TGTGCCAGCACCTTCGGGGGGGGGTTGAACACTGAAGCTTTCTTT
>TRBD2|TRBV5-4|TRBJ2-7|-
CASSPGLAGARSYEQYF
TGTGCCAGCAGCCCGGGACTAGCGGGAGCCCGCTCCTACGAGCAGTACTTC
>-|TRBV6-5|TRBJ2-7|-
CASSYSKLSGEQYF
TGTGCCAGCAGTTACTCGAAACTATCCGGCGAGCAGTACTTC
>-|TRBV25-1|TRBJ1-2|few
CASSESRGGYTF
TGTGCCAGCAGTGAATCCCGGGGTGGCTACACCTTC
>-|TRBV18|TRBJ2-7|-
CASSPQGAAYEQYF
TGTGCCAGCTCACCCCAGGGCGCGGCTTACGAGCAGTACTTC
>TRBD2|TRBV27|TRBJ2-1|few
CASSSSGSSYNEQFF
TGTGCCAGCAGTTCCAGCGGGAGCTCCTACAATGAGCAGTTCTTC
>-|TRBV7-2|TRBJ2-3|-
CASSLGAGVDTQYF
TGTGCCAGCAGCTTGGGGGCGGGGGTAGATACGCAGTATTTT
>TRBD2|TRBV19|TRBJ2-1|-
CASSIGASGSSYNEQFF
TGTGCCAGTAGTATAGGGGCTAGCGGGAGCTCCTACAATGAGCAGTTCTTC
>TRBD1|TRBV5-1|TRBJ2-3|-
CASSFQGGDTQYF
TGCGCCAGCAGCTTTCAAGGGGGCGATACGCAGTATTTT
>-|TRBV5-1|TRBJ2-7|few
CASCPGTLSYEQYF
TGCGCCAGCTGCCCCGGGACACTATCCTACGAGCAGTACTTC
>-|TRBV15|TRBJ2-3|-
CATSRDRSGPLLGDTQYF
TGTGCCACCAGCAGAGATCGTAGCGGTCCCCTTCTTGGAGATACGCAGTATTTT
>-|TRBV10-2|TRBJ2-2|few
CASSERGGLTTGELFF
TGCGCCAGCAGTGAGAGGGGGGGGCTAACCACCGGGGAGCTGTTTTTT
>-|TRBV19|TRBJ2-7|few
CASSRRTDSYEQYF
TGTGCCAGTAGTAGAAGGACAGACTCCTACGAGCAGTACTTC
>-|TRBV9|TRBJ1-5|-
CASSVASSNQPQHF
TGTGCCAGCAGCGTAGCCAGTAGCAATCAGCCCCAGCATTTT